This T cell receptor (beta chain) was profiled in a study of identifying expanded T cells in peripheral blood. Study outcomes and limitations: Clone count variance between approximately two-week samples rose with total template count. Technical replicates showed roughly 1.2 changed clones; about 2 weeks about 16; four weeks 19.

V was cut by 3 bases and J by 0 bases, with 12 bases left in between. Germline V gene data show CDR1 as KGHSH and CDR2 as LQKENI. The CDR3 runs 15 residues. During the collection period, no donor immune events like infections were recorded. Profiling relied on immunoSEQ multiplex PCR, and the TCRdb table lists in-frame clones only, not all of them. The top ten clones hold around 15% of a sample with around 120,000 clones, roughly 90% of them seen once. About this clone itself: Its cognate antigen is unknown.

The clonotype comes from a person aged 18 to 70 in good health. The chain links TRBV18 to TRBJ2-7; possibly TRBD1 for D (6 bases). Material for sequencing was blood. CDR3 protein: CASSPQPDSSYEQYF. The CDR3 DNA follows: TGTGCCAGCTCACCTCAGCCGGACAGCTCCTACGAGCAGTACTTC.